This entry lists 24 T cell receptor beta chains sequenced from one sample in a study of cytomegalovirus exposure and HLA in healthy donors. The PCR contained 60 Vbeta and 13 Jbeta primers. TCRdb keeps only in-frame clones here, not all; method: immunoSEQ multiplex PCR. The sample lists 110,000 to 150,000 clones, around 72% seen once, with about 1.2% in the top ten. Sequenced material: PBMCs. The receptor set was obtained from a woman between 40 and 50 years old in good health and CMV-seronegative.

The chain joins TRBV6-1 to TRBJ1-5; 8 bases agree with TRBD1. From germline, CDR1 is MNHNS and CDR2 SASEGT. The trim removed 7 bases at V and 2 bases at J, leaving 4 bases unmatched. The CDR3 has 14 residues. For the CDR3, the DNA is TGTGCCAGCATCACAGGGGGACGCAATCAGCCCCAGCATTTT. Its protein is CASITGGRNQPQHF.

The chain has TRBV18 and TRBJ1-5; 9 bases align to TRBD1. Per the germline V gene, CDR1 is KGHSH and CDR2 is LQKENI. The CDR3 runs 16 residues. J was trimmed by 3 bases and V by 2 bases; bases with no gene match: 5. CDR3 region: CASSPGQGPSNQPQHF. CDR3 in DNA: TGTGCCAGCTCACCAGGACAGGGGCCCTCCAATCAGCCCCAGCATTTT.

This clone was seen a single time. This chain connects TRBV27 to TRBJ1-1, with a possible D match to TRBD1 (5 bases). Germline CDR1 reads MNHEY; CDR2 reads SMNVEV (reference sequence). V lost 2 bases to trimming and J lost 3 bases, with 13 bases between them. There are 15 residues in the CDR3. The CDR3 DNA follows: TGTGCCAGCAGTTTAGAATGGGGCAGTTACACTGAAGCTTTCTTT. This translates into CASSLEWGSYTEAFF.

The genes are TRBV7-9 and TRBJ2-5; 9 bases line up with TRBD2. V was pared by 11 bases and J by 4 bases, with 8 bases of the junction left unmatched. CDR3 length: 13 residues. Germline assignment: CDR1 SEHNR and CDR2 FQNEAQ (reference sequence). The CDR3 here is CALGGGAAETQYF. The CDR3 region has the DNA TGTGCCCTGGGCGGGGGGGCCGCAGAGACCCAGTACTTC. The full variable domain, in which reference TRBV7-9 and TRBJ2-5 provide the parts outside the CDR3, is DTGVSQNPRHKITKRGQNVTFRCDPISEHNRLYWYRQTLGQGPEFLTYFQNEAQLEKSRLLSDRFSAERPKGSFSTLEIQRTEQGDSAMYLCALGGGAAETQYFGPGTRLLVL.

The CDR3 coding sequence is TGTGCCAGCAGCCCTAACCGGGGGTACATGTCACCCCTCCACTTT. It encodes CASSPNRGYMSPLHF. This rearrangement joins TRBV14 to TRBJ1-6; D is possibly TRBD1 (5 bases). Trimming pared 4 bases from V and 10 bases from J, leaving 17 bases between. The CDR3 sequence is 15 residues long. Germline V lookup: CDR1 SGHDN, CDR2 FVKESK.

J is TRBJ1-3 and V is TRBV29-1; D is possibly TRBD1 (5 bases). Looked up from germline, CDR1 is SQVTM and CDR2 is ANQGSEA. The CDR3 covers 14 residues. Trimming removed 4 bases at V and 0 bases at J, with 10 bases between. CDR3 protein: CSVVGQSSGNTIYF. CDR3 nucleotide sequence: TGCAGCGTTGTGGGGCAGAGCTCTGGAAACACCATATATTTT.

J is TRBJ1-2 and V is TRBV4-2, with a weak D call TRBD1 (5 bases). The germline gives CDR1 LGHNA, CDR2 YNFKEQ. Between the trimmed V and J ends, which lost 0 bases and 5 bases, there was a span of 13 bases. CDR3 length: 15 residues. The CDR3 DNA is TGTGCCAGCAGCCAAGAAATGGAGGGGAGTTATGGCTACACCTTC. Protein: CASSQEMEGSYGYTF.

This chain uses TRBV7-6 with TRBJ2-7; TRBD1 matches at 9 bases. The CDR3 spans 16 residues. Per the germline V gene, CDR1 is SGHVS and CDR2 is FNYEAQ. Trimming at V came to 4 bases and at J to 2 bases, leaving 9 bases not matched to a gene. CDR3 coding DNA: TGTGCCAGCAGCTCGGGACAGGGCCTTGACACCTACGAGCAGTACTTC. This sequence encodes CASSSGQGLDTYEQYF. The full variable domain, with the rest looked up from reference TRBV7-6 and TRBJ2-7, is GAGVSQSPRYKVTKRGQDVALRCDPISGHVSLYWYRQALGQGPEFLTYFNYEAQQDKSGLPNDRFSAERPEGSISTLTIQRTEQRDSAMYRCASSSGQGLDTYEQYFGPGTRLTVT.

The gene calls are TRBV14 and TRBJ2-3; 8 bases fit TRBD1. V trimming: 4 bases; J trimming: 0 bases; junction bases outside the gene matches: 6. This CDR3 has 16 residues. Germline CDR1 is SGHDN and CDR2 is FVKESK. The CDR3 reads CASSPAGDRSTDTQYF. The CDR3 nucleotides are TGTGCCAGCAGCCCAGCAGGGGACAGGAGCACAGATACGCAGTATTTT.

This chain joins TRBV19 and TRBJ1-1; D call uncertain. CDR1 is LNHDA, CDR2 SQIVND, per germline (reference sequence). CDR3 length: 15 amino acids. V was trimmed by 3 bases and J by 5 bases, leaving 16 bases between them. CDR3 DNA: TGTGCCAGTAGTATGGAGGGCGAGGGTTTGACTGAAGCTTTCTTT. Protein product: CASSMEGEGLTEAFF.

This clone was seen just once. J is TRBJ1-3 and V is TRBV18; 7 positions agree with TRBD1. The CDR3 covers 16 residues. J was trimmed by 0 bases and V by 3 bases; bases with no gene match: 5. Germline CDR1 and CDR2: KGHSH and LQKENI. The CDR3 reads CASSPEQGNSGNTIYF. For the CDR3, the DNA is TGTGCCAGCTCACCGGAACAGGGGAACTCTGGAAACACCATATATTTT.

The V call is TRBV10-3, the J call TRBJ1-5; D unresolved. This CDR3 contains 13 residues. Trimming left V 7 bases short and J 5 bases short, with 12 bases between. Germline V gene data show CDR1 as ENHRY and CDR2 as SYGVKD. CDR3 in DNA: TGTGCCATCACCGGCGGGATCTATCAGCCCCAGCATTTT. Translation gives CAITGGIYQPQHF.

This clone was found a few times. The CDR3 is CASSLGQGGYGYTF. The CDR3 DNA is TGCGCCAGCAGCTTGGGACAGGGGGGGTATGGCTACACCTTC. The V and J genes are TRBV5-1 and TRBJ1-2; 9 bases agree with TRBD1. Germline CDR1 SGHRS, CDR2 YFSETQ. Unmatched junction bases numbered 2, after V lost 0 bases and J lost 5 bases. The CDR3 has 14 amino acids.

In this sample, this clone turned up once. The chain is built from TRBV28 and TRBJ1-5, with a tentative D call TRBD1 (5 bases). Trimming pared 6 bases from V and 7 bases from J, leaving 13 bases between. This CDR3 has 13 residues. Germline V gives CDR1 MDHEN, CDR2 SYDVKM. CDR3 residues: CASRSGGAQPQHF. The CDR3 DNA reads TGTGCCAGCAGGTCCGGTGGGGCACAGCCCCAGCATTTT.

V usage is TRBV5-1 and J usage is TRBJ2-1; 7 bases agree with TRBD1. Unmatched junction bases numbered 2, after V lost 0 bases and J lost 5 bases. The germline gives CDR1 SGHRS, CDR2 YFSETQ. CDR3 length equals 14 residues. CDR3 loop: CASSLGDSNNEQFF. The DNA for the CDR3 is TGCGCCAGCAGCTTGGGGGACAGCAACAATGAGCAGTTCTTC.

The sample holds one count of this clone. The chain uses TRBV27 and TRBJ1-5; 10 bases line up with TRBD1. Per the germline V gene, CDR1 is MNHEY and CDR2 is SMNVEV (reference sequence). After removal of 2 bases from V and 6 bases from J, the junction contained 4 bases not matched to a gene. This CDR3 is built from 15 residues. The CDR3 bases are TGTGCCAGCAGTTTAACCGGGACAGGGGTTCAGCCCCAGCATTTT. Encoded protein: CASSLTGTGVQPQHF.

J is TRBJ2-2 and V is TRBV14, with D uncertain. This CDR3 is 15 amino acids long. Germline values: CDR1 SGHDN, CDR2 FVKESK. V was clipped by 2 bases and J by 4 bases, with 11 bases between them. The CDR3 reads CASSQLVGFTGELFF. CDR3 in DNA: TGTGCCAGCAGCCAACTAGTTGGGTTCACCGGGGAGCTGTTTTTT.

The chain recombines TRBV6-1 with TRBJ2-7; 9 positions agree with TRBD1. The CDR3 is 14 residues long. Germline-derived CDR1 and CDR2 are MNHNS and SASEGT. With 4 bases clipped from V and 4 bases from J, the junction kept 5 bases outside the gene matches. For the CDR3, the DNA is TGTGCCAGCAGTGTGGGACAGGGTGGATACGAGCAGTACTTC. Amino acid sequence: CASSVGQGGYEQYF.

This clone has more than one count but fewer than ten. This sequence joins TRBV20-1 and TRBJ2-5; D unclear. The length of the CDR3 is 11 residues. Trimming took off 3 bases at V and 2 bases at J, with 4 bases between the two ends. From germline, CDR1 is DFQATT and CDR2 SNEGSKA (reference sequence). The CDR3 here is CSARLQETQYF. The CDR3 region has the DNA TGCAGTGCTAGGCTACAAGAGACCCAGTACTTC.

The CDR3 sequence: CASSWATGGQNTEAFF. The CDR3 bases are TGCGCCAGCAGCTGGGCGACAGGGGGGCAGAACACTGAAGCTTTCTTT. This rearrangement joins TRBV5-1 to TRBJ1-1; TRBD1 aligns across 9 bases. CDR3 length: 16 amino acids. Per germline, CDR1 SGHRS and CDR2 YFSETQ. V was clipped by 3 bases and J by 1 base; unmatched bases: 7.

Note on this clone: The sample holds other DNA sequences that translate to the same CDR3. The rearrangement links TRBV15 to TRBJ1-5; D possibly corresponds to TRBD1 (5 bases). Trimming took off 0 bases at V and 1 base at J, with 7 bases between the two ends. Germline V gene lookup returns CDR1 LNHNV and CDR2 YYDKDF (reference sequence). The CDR3 runs to 15 residues. The CDR3 reads CATSRDPGSNQPQHF. CDR3 DNA sequence: TGTGCCACCAGCAGAGATCCAGGGAGCAATCAGCCCCAGCATTTT.

The chain is built from TRBV5-4 and TRBJ2-7; weak D call: TRBD1 (6 bases). Germline V gives CDR1 SGHNT, CDR2 YYREEE (reference sequence). Trimming took 2 bases from V and 4 from J, leaving 19 bases between them. This CDR3 is 16 amino acids long. For the CDR3, the DNA is TGTGCCAGCAGCTTACATCAGGGGTTGGGGCAATACGAGCAGTACTTC. This codes for CASSLHQGLGQYEQYF.

The chain is built from TRBV6-4 and TRBJ2-1, with 11 nucleotides matching TRBD1. The CDR3 covers 15 residues. J lost 7 bases, V lost 3 bases, and 5 bases had no gene match. CDR1 is MRHNA, CDR2 SNTAGT, per germline. The CDR3 DNA sequence: TGTGCCAGCAGTGAAAGGACAGGGGGCGAAAATGAGCAGTTCTTC. Encoded protein: CASSERTGGENEQFF.

The chain employs TRBV7-9 and TRBJ1-1; 12 bases align to TRBD1. The CDR3 has 17 residues. Germline loops: CDR1 SEHNR, CDR2 FQNEAQ (reference sequence). After removal of 3 bases from V and 7 bases from J, the junction contained 12 bases not matched to a gene. The CDR3 here is CASSLGTGGGKGIEAFF. CDR3 coding DNA: TGTGCCAGCAGCTTGGGGACAGGGGGCGGAAAAGGTATTGAAGCTTTCTTT.